This T cell receptor (beta chain) is drawn from a study of blood T cells in healthy people across ages. In each sample, at least 6 million PBMCs were isolated. Concerning this clonotype itself: Its antigen remains unidentified.

Regarding the study as a whole: Naive T cell percentage showed a strong correlation with TCR beta diversity.

Between the trimmed V and J ends, which lost 0 bases and 2 bases, there was a span of 12 bases. Per the germline V gene, CDR1 is SGDLS and CDR2 is YYNGEE. This CDR3 region has 15 residues. A sample-barcoded 5' primer and a J-beta primer mix were used in a second PCR of roughly 7 to 12 cycles. TCRdb ran MiXCR on the 5' RACE reads and lists one entry per CDR3 protein. The sample has more than 1,400,000 distinct CDR3 sequences, 42% seen once. The TCR was taken from a young woman in good health. Sequencing was carried out using blood. This chain connects TRBV9 to TRBJ2-7; D perhaps matches TRBD2 (5 bases). The CDR3: CASSVEVDWTYEQYF. In DNA form, the CDR3 reads TGTGCCAGCAGCGTAGAGGTGGACTGGACCTACGAGCAGTACTTC.